These T cell receptor beta chains were read from a single sample in a study of cytomegalovirus exposure and HLA in healthy donors. Profiled with immunoSEQ multiplex PCR; TCRdb holds only in-frame clones, not every one. Here the sample spans approximately 100,000 clones, approximately 70% being singletons. Sequenced sample: PBMCs. These TCRs come from a man aged 30 to 45 in good health and CMV-seropositive. Each CDR3 is given with its conserved first and last residue. Each record gives: clone size, D gene, V gene, J gene, CDR3 protein, CDR3 DNA. D genes are given only for firm matches. The listing skips clone size in some rows; elsewhere it reads once, few, many or a size class.

abundance: -; d_gene: -; v_gene: TRBV7-2; j_gene: TRBJ1-1; CDR3aa: CASSLQNLPEAFF; CDR3nt: TGTGCCAGCAGCTTACAAAACCTACCTGAAGCTTTCTTT
abundance: -; d_gene: TRBD2; v_gene: TRBV7-3; j_gene: TRBJ2-1; CDR3aa: CASSLTGLAGYNEQFF; CDR3nt: TGTGCCAGCAGCTTAACTGGACTAGCGGGGTACAATGAGCAGTTCTTC
abundance: few; d_gene: -; v_gene: TRBV2; j_gene: TRBJ1-2; CDR3aa: CASTIGGRDRLARGGYTF; CDR3nt: TGTGCCAGCACCATAGGGGGACGGGACCGTCTAGCCCGGGGTGGCTACACCTTC
abundance: few; d_gene: -; v_gene: TRBV9; j_gene: TRBJ2-7; CDR3aa: CASSIPLEGGEQYF; CDR3nt: TGTGCCAGCAGCATCCCCCTTGAGGGCGGCGAGCAGTACTTC
abundance: once; d_gene: -; v_gene: TRBV4-1; j_gene: TRBJ2-7; CDR3aa: CASSRSTGYEQYF; CDR3nt: TGCGCCAGCAGCCGCTCCACGGGCTACGAGCAGTACTTC
abundance: -; d_gene: -; v_gene: TRBV5-1; j_gene: TRBJ2-5; CDR3aa: CASSFSGPQYF; CDR3nt: TGCGCCAGCAGCTTCAGTGGCCCCCAGTACTTC
abundance: -; d_gene: TRBD1; v_gene: TRBV11-3; j_gene: TRBJ2-7; CDR3aa: CASSRGRDSRYEQYF; CDR3nt: TGTGCCAGCAGCCGGGGTCGGGACAGCCGTTACGAGCAGTACTTC
abundance: -; d_gene: -; v_gene: TRBV6-5; j_gene: TRBJ1-4; CDR3aa: CASSLGQRGEKLFF; CDR3nt: TGTGCCAGCAGTTTGGGACAACGAGGTGAAAAACTGTTTTTT
abundance: -; d_gene: -; v_gene: TRBV19; j_gene: TRBJ1-2; CDR3aa: CASSPQGTNYGYTF; CDR3nt: TGTGCCAGTAGCCCCCAGGGGACTAACTATGGCTACACCTTC
abundance: -; d_gene: -; v_gene: TRBV11-2; j_gene: TRBJ1-1; CDR3aa: CASSFVNTEAFF; CDR3nt: TGTGCCAGCAGCTTCGTGAACACTGAAGCTTTCTTT
abundance: -; d_gene: -; v_gene: TRBV7-2; j_gene: TRBJ1-2; CDR3aa: CASSRPGGHNYGYTF; CDR3nt: TGTGCCAGCAGCCGCCCGGGGGGCCATAACTATGGCTACACCTTC
abundance: -; d_gene: TRBD1; v_gene: TRBV7-9; j_gene: TRBJ2-7; CDR3aa: CASSSGQGADYEQYF; CDR3nt: TGTGCCAGCAGCTCGGGACAGGGTGCAGACTACGAGCAGTACTTC
abundance: few; d_gene: -; v_gene: TRBV2; j_gene: TRBJ2-5; CDR3aa: CASTLGETQYF; CDR3nt: TGTGCCAGCACCCTCGGGGAGACCCAGTACTTC
abundance: -; d_gene: -; v_gene: TRBV5-5; j_gene: TRBJ2-2; CDR3aa: CASSAAGLGGTGELFF; CDR3nt: TGTGCCAGCAGCGCCGCGGGGTTAGGTGGGACCGGGGAGCTGTTTTTT
abundance: -; d_gene: -; v_gene: TRBV5-4; j_gene: TRBJ2-3; CDR3aa: CASSLRTPTDTQYF; CDR3nt: TGTGCCAGCAGCTTGAGGACACCCACAGATACGCAGTATTTT
abundance: -; d_gene: -; v_gene: TRBV19; j_gene: TRBJ2-3; CDR3aa: CASSIAMTDTQYF; CDR3nt: TGTGCCAGTAGTATTGCTATGACAGATACGCAGTATTTT